This entry lists 27 T cell receptor beta chains sequenced from one sample in a study of vaccination effects on CD4 cells after COVID-19. Pools of viral peptides were used by the ViraFEST assay to expand antigen-specific CD4+ T cells ahead of sequencing. Cells that had been cultured for 10 days were the source of isolated CD4+ T cells. Of the BNT162b2 and mRNA-1273 vaccines, participants received two doses of one or the other. No antigen has been identified for these receptors. Sequenced by immunoSEQ multiplex PCR; TCRdb stores in-frame clones only, minus some. The sample includes tens of thousands of clones, about four fifths of them seen just once. This material consisted of CD4+ T cells from PBMCs cultured with SARS-CoV-2 spike peptides, taken after COVID-19 vaccination. The receptors derive from a human donor who received a COVID-19 vaccine. Some clones in this sample may be carry-over from other donors' samples.

This rearrangement joins TRBV5-1 to TRBJ2-7; 8 nucleotides match TRBD2. Germline values: CDR1 SGHRS, CDR2 YFSETQ. V was clipped by 3 bases and J by 4 bases; unmatched bases: 6. The length of the CDR3 is 14 residues. The CDR3 sequence: CASSSAGDGYEQYV. CDR3 DNA: TGCGCCAGCAGCTCAGCGGGGGATGGGTACGAGCAGTACGTC.

The V gene is TRBV18, the J gene TRBJ1-5; maybe TRBD1 (5 bases). The CDR3 is 13 amino acids. Trimming cost V 3 bases and J 5 bases, with 8 bases left between them. Germline CDR1 is KGHSH and CDR2 is LQKENI. The CDR3 DNA reads as TGTGCCAGCTCACCTACGACAGATCAGCCCCAGCATTTT. Protein sequence: CASSPTTDQPQHF.

The chain combines TRBV7-2 with TRBJ2-5; D unresolved. The V end lost 5 bases, the J end lost 5 bases, and 12 bases lay between the germline ends. This CDR3 region has 13 residues. Germline V gene lookup returns CDR1 SGHTA and CDR2 FQGNSA. Here the CDR3 DNA reads TGTGCCAGCAGCAATAATAACCGGGAGACCCAGTACTTC. It specifies CASSNNNRETQYF.

The chain carries TRBV25-1 and TRBJ2-7, with 8 nucleotides matching TRBD2. CDR3 length: 16 amino acids. CDR1 is MGHDK and CDR2 is SYGVNS in the germline V gene. Written as DNA, the CDR3 is TGTGCCAGCAGTGACAAACCCGGGAGGGGACCAACCCAGTTGCACGTC. This encodes CASSDKPGRGPTQLHV.

The chain couples TRBV18 to TRBJ1-2, with D possibly being TRBD1 (5 bases). The CDR3 length is 15 residues. Deletions cut 1 base from V and 9 bases from J, with 18 bases between. The germline CDR1 and CDR2 sequences are KGHSH and LQKENI. The CDR3 bases are TGTGCCAGCTCACCACGGGAGGGGCGCGGTAGTAGCTACACCTTC. It encodes CASSPREGRGSSYTF.

J is TRBJ2-5 and V is TRBV24-1; 7 nucleotides line up with TRBD1. The V segment lost 5 bases and the J segment 3 bases; nucleotides outside the gene matches: 5. Looked up from germline, CDR1 is KGHDR and CDR2 is SFDVKD. The CDR3 sequence is 14 residues long. The CDR3 loop is CATSATDREETQYF. CDR3 in DNA: TGTGCCACCAGTGCCACCGACAGGGAAGAGACCCAGTACTTC.

V is TRBV2 and J is TRBJ2-2; 7 bases are a match to TRBD1. Unmatched junction bases numbered 4, after V lost 8 bases and J lost 1 base. Per the germline V gene, CDR1 is SNHLY and CDR2 is FYNNEI. CDR3 length equals 14 residues. Written as DNA, the CDR3 is TGTGCCAGCGGAACAGGGGAGAACACCGGGGAGCTGTTTTTT. Encoded protein: CASGTGENTGELFF.

The chain links TRBV7-9 to TRBJ1-3, with D hard to call. This CDR3 region has 15 residues. Trimming shortened V by 4 bases and J by 2 bases, and 12 bases separated the two germline ends. Germline CDR1 reads SEHNR; CDR2 reads FQNEAQ (reference sequence). In nucleotides, the CDR3 is TGTGCCAGCAGCTCCTTAGCGGAGGCTGGAAACACCATATATTTT. It yields the protein CASSSLAEAGNTIYF. The whole variable domain, filled in from reference TRBV7-9 and TRBJ1-3, reads DTGVSQNPRHKITKRGQNVTFRCDPISEHNRLYWYRQTLGQGPEFLTYFQNEAQLEKSRLLSDRFSAERPKGSFSTLEIQRTEQGDSAMYLCASSSLAEAGNTIYFGEGSWLTVV.

This chain connects TRBV10-2 to TRBJ1-1, with D possibly being TRBD1 (6 bases). Germline loops: CDR1 WSHSY, CDR2 SAAADI. Deletions cut 4 bases from V and 6 bases from J, with 18 bases between. The CDR3 length is 15 residues. The CDR3 region is CASSAPVRRGSEAFF. CDR3 in DNA: TGCGCCAGCAGTGCCCCGGTTCGAAGGGGGTCTGAAGCTTTCTTT.

This chain joins TRBV6-2 or TRBV6-3 and TRBJ1-5; 12 bases match TRBD1. V shed 2 bases and J 0 bases; nucleotides not matched to a gene: 11. The CDR3 loop spans 20 amino acids. CDR1 and CDR2 (germline): MNHEY, SVGEGT. CDR3 sequence (DNA): TGTGCCAGCAGTTACAGAACGGGACAGGGGGCATTAGTTAGCAATCAGCCCCAGCATTTT. It codes for CASSYRTGQGALVSNQPQHF.

The CDR3 is CASSRLQRDTEAFF. The CDR3 nucleotides are TGCGCCAGCAGCCGTTTACAGAGAGACACTGAAGCTTTCTTT. The rearrangement uses TRBV4-3 and TRBJ1-1; D is uncertain. Deletions cut 4 bases from V and 3 bases from J, with 12 bases between. The CDR3 has 14 residues. The germline V gene encodes CDR1 LGHNA and CDR2 YSLEER.

The chain combines TRBV29-1 with TRBJ1-4; TRBD1 matches 9 bases. The CDR3 length is 15 residues. CDR1 SQVTM and CDR2 ANQGSEA come from the germline V gene. J gave up 10 bases and V 6 bases, and 15 bases lay outside the gene matches. The CDR3 protein is CSVQRTPGQGRKLFF. The CDR3 bases are TGCAGCGTCCAACGTACCCCGGGACAGGGTAGAAAACTGTTTTTT. The complete variable domain, with remaining parts taken from reference TRBV29-1 and TRBJ1-4, reads SAVISQKPSRDICQRGTSLTIQCQVDSQVTMMFWYRQQPGQSLTLIATANQGSEATYESGFVIDKFPISRPNLTFSTLTVSNMSPEDSSIYLCSVQRTPGQGRKLFFGSGTQLSVL.

The table lists this clone with a few counts. The chain combines TRBV10-1 with TRBJ1-3; D not resolved. The CDR3 runs 13 residues. Germline V gene data show CDR1 as WNHNN and CDR2 as SYGVQD (reference sequence). Trimming removed 5 bases from V and 0 bases from J, with 5 bases in between. The CDR3 DNA sequence: TGCGCCAGCAGTCTAAACTCTGGAAACACCATATATTTT. The encoded protein is CASSLNSGNTIYF.

This clone was recorded only once. This chain links TRBV6-6 with TRBJ1-1; TRBD1 matches 8 bases. The CDR3 totals 13 residues. CDR1 is MNHNY and CDR2 is SVGAGI in the germline V gene (reference sequence). J was trimmed by 0 bases and V by 7 bases; bases with no gene match: 1. The CDR3, as DNA: TGTGCCAGCAACAGGGGGATGAACACTGAAGCTTTCTTT. Translated: CASNRGMNTEAFF.

V is TRBV12-3 or TRBV12-4 and J is TRBJ1-1; D not resolved. V was pared by 5 bases and J by 3 bases, with 10 bases between. The CDR3 consists of 13 residues. The CDR3 DNA follows: TGTGCCAGCAGTCAGAGGAGGGACACTGAAGCTTTCTTT. This encodes CASSQRRDTEAFF.

The chain links TRBV12-3 or TRBV12-4 to TRBJ2-7; D uncertain. V gave up 5 bases and J gave up 2 bases, with 10 bases separating them. This CDR3 is built from 13 residues. Here the CDR3 reads CASSRSGPYEQYV. CDR3 DNA sequence: TGTGCCAGCAGTCGTAGTGGCCCCTACGAGCAGTACGTC.

The chain uses TRBV7-3 and TRBJ1-1; D ambiguous. The V end was cut by 5 bases, the J end by 11 bases, with 18 bases between. The CDR3 has 13 amino acids. CDR1 and CDR2 from the germline V gene are SGHTA and FQGTGA. DNA of the CDR3: TGTGCCAGCAGCCTCGACCCCAGCGAGGATGCTTTCTTT. Its protein product is CASSLDPSEDAFF.

This rearrangement joins TRBV30 to TRBJ2-5, with D unclear. The V gene lost 0 bases and the J gene lost 5 bases, with 10 bases spanning the gap. CDR1 GTSNPN and CDR2 SVGIG come from the germline V gene (reference sequence). The CDR3 contains 13 residues. The CDR3 protein is CAWSVLPRETQYF. CDR3 DNA: TGTGCCTGGAGTGTACTGCCCCGGGAGACCCAGTACTTC.

The chain employs TRBV6-5 and TRBJ2-7; 8 positions match TRBD1. CDR3 length: 13 residues. Germline values: CDR1 MNHEY, CDR2 SVGAGI. V trimming: 7 bases; J trimming: 7 bases; junction bases outside the gene matches: 9. In DNA, the CDR3 is TGTGCCAGCACCTCCGGGACAGGTGAAGAGCAGTACGTC. Protein product: CASTSGTGEEQYV.

The J gene is TRBJ2-1, the V gene TRBV29-1; D uncertain. V was trimmed by 8 bases and J by 8 bases, leaving 16 bases between them. Looked up from germline, CDR1 is SQVTM and CDR2 is ANQGSEA. The CDR3 contains 12 residues. CDR3 sequence reads: CSLDLAGDEQFF. The CDR3 DNA follows: TGCAGCCTAGATCTCGCAGGCGATGAGCAGTTCTTC.

The rearrangement joins TRBV28 to TRBJ1-1; D is perhaps TRBD1 (5 bases). Germline V lookup: CDR1 MDHEN, CDR2 SYDVKM. The CDR3 totals 13 residues. Between the trimmed V and J ends, which lost 5 bases and 5 bases, there was a span of 12 bases. CDR3 region: CASSQGKATEAFF. The CDR3, as DNA: TGTGCCAGCAGTCAGGGTAAGGCGACTGAAGCTTTCTTT.

This clone was detected only once. The chain has TRBV30 and TRBJ1-2; D not resolved. This CDR3 is built from 15 residues. Looked up from germline, CDR1 is GTSNPN and CDR2 is SVGIG (reference sequence). V lost 1 base and J 4 bases, leaving 16 bases between the germline ends. In DNA form, the CDR3 reads TGTGCCTGGAGTGGAGTCAAGTCGGGAGTCTATGGCTACACCTTC. Translating it yields CAWSGVKSGVYGYTF. Full variable domain (rest looked up from reference TRBV30 and TRBJ1-2): SQTIHQWPATLVQPVGSPLSLECTVEGTSNPNLYWYRQAAGRGLQLLFYSVGIGQISSEVPQNLSASRPQDRQFILSSKKLLLSDSGFYLCAWSGVKSGVYGYTFGSGTRLTVV.

The table lists this clone with a count of one. The chain joins TRBV6-2 or TRBV6-3 to TRBJ2-7; D not certain. Germline V gene data show CDR1 as MNHEY and CDR2 as SVGEGT. V dropped 2 bases and J dropped 3 bases, with 5 bases sitting between them. This CDR3 region has 12 residues. The CDR3 is CASSYTIYEQYV. CDR3 coding DNA: TGTGCCAGCAGTTACACTATCTACGAGCAGTACGTC.

This clone was seen a handful of times. The V gene is TRBV11-2, the J gene TRBJ1-6; no definite D call. This CDR3 comprises 13 residues. The germline CDR1 and CDR2 sequences are SGHAT and FQNNGV. V was clipped by 10 bases and J by 3 bases, with 10 bases between them. Here the CDR3 DNA reads TGTGCCACCTCTGGGAACTATAATTCACCCCTCCACTTT. Translating it yields CATSGNYNSPLHF. Combining the CDR3 with reference TRBV11-2 and TRBJ1-6 gives the whole variable domain EAGVAQSPRYKIIEKRQSVAFWCNPISGHATLYWYQQILGQGPKLLIQFQNNGVVDDSQLPKDRFSAERLKGVDSTLKIQPAKLEDSAVYLCATSGNYNSPLHFGNGTRLTVT.

This rearrangement joins TRBV29-1 to TRBJ1-1; D is uncertain. The germline gives CDR1 SQVTM, CDR2 ANQGSEA. The germline V and J ends were trimmed by 2 bases and 0 bases, with 4 bases remaining between them. This CDR3 has 12 amino acids. The CDR3 sequence: CSVERLNTEAFF. The CDR3 nucleotides read TGCAGCGTTGAACGATTGAACACTGAAGCTTTCTTT. Variable domain in full (rest from reference TRBV29-1 and TRBJ1-1): SAVISQKPSRDICQRGTSLTIQCQVDSQVTMMFWYRQQPGQSLTLIATANQGSEATYESGFVIDKFPISRPNLTFSTLTVSNMSPEDSSIYLCSVERLNTEAFFGQGTRLTVV.

The gene calls are TRBV7-2 and TRBJ2-7; 9 bases fit TRBD2. The CDR3 has 15 amino acids. Germline loops: CDR1 SGHTA, CDR2 FQGNSA. The V and J ends lost 0 bases and 4 bases, in that order; junction bases with no gene match: 4. The CDR3, as DNA: TGTGCCAGCAGCTTAGCGTTAGCGGGAGCGTACGAGCAGTACGTC. It yields the protein CASSLALAGAYEQYV.

This chain uses TRBV27 with TRBJ1-1; D is ambiguous. Germline lookup yields CDR1 MNHEY and CDR2 SMNVEV (reference sequence). V was cut by 5 bases and J by 1 base, with 2 bases left in between. The CDR3 is made up of 11 amino acids. The CDR3 sequence: CASSRNTEAFF. CDR3 DNA: TGTGCCAGCAGTCGGAACACTGAAGCTTTCTTT.